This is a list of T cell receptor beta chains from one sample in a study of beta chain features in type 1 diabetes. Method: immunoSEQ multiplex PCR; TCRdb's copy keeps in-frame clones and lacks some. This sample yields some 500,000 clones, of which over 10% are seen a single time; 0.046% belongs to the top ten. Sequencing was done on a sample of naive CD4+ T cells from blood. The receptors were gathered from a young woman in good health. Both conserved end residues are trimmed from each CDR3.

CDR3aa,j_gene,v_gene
ASSVLAEVSPLH,TRBJ1-6,TRBV9
ASSLSVLAKNIQY,TRBJ2-4,TRBV5-1
ASSAQLAGYNEQF,TRBJ2-1,TRBV9
ATSSQGGGDTQY,TRBJ2-3,TRBV15
ASSANSLGGYT,TRBJ1-2,TRBV2
ASSTELEGAQY,TRBJ2-3,TRBV9
ASSLIPLASSNTDTQY,TRBJ2-3,TRBV7-3
ASGLGGVGDTQY,TRBJ2-3,TRBV9
AWTGGNTIY,TRBJ1-3,TRBV30
ASSYSRGRSPLH,TRBJ1-6,TRBV6-5
AWSNVNTIY,TRBJ1-3,TRBV30
ASRPLAGGRTQY,TRBJ2-5,TRBV7-9
ASSHYRSEGYT,TRBJ1-2,TRBV4-2
ASSQDGGLLRKNIQY,TRBJ2-4,TRBV4-1
SVPRGPYNEQF,TRBJ2-1,TRBV29-1
ASSYRGQNTEAF,TRBJ1-1,TRBV6-6
ASSPLGWDSQETQY,TRBJ2-5,TRBV18
ASSLARPQETQY,TRBJ2-5,TRBV5-1